The present TCR beta chain was sequenced within a study of T cell responses to AZD1222 COVID-19 vaccine. Comments on this clone: Its specificity is unknown.

Germline CDR1 and CDR2: KGHSH and LQKENI. Losses at the gene ends were 6 bases for V and 7 bases for J; bases not matched to a gene: 5. The CDR3 loop spans 12 amino acids. Study-wide results and caveats: Following two doses of AZD1222, Spike-specific TCR breadth and depth rose.

TCRdb's table, derived via immunoSEQ multiplex PCR, lists solely in-frame clones and lacks some. The sample has under 75,000 clones, approximately 84% seen once. V and J are TRBV18 and TRBJ1-1; 7 positions agree with TRBD1. This clonotype originated in an adult in good health. This specimen consisted of peripheral blood, obtained on day 0 of AZD1222 vaccination. The CDR3: CASSQDRSEAFF. In nucleotides, the CDR3 is TGTGCCAGCTCGCAGGACAGGAGTGAAGCTTTCTTT.